The TCR beta chain under discussion was sequenced for a study of long-term antiretroviral therapy in people with HIV. Findings and limits, study-wide: Clones that had undergone expansion before ART prevailed in the repertoire throughout all time points.

The authors ran the immunoSEQ assay, v3.0, at survey level. Per-sample sequencing targets were roughly 40,000-50,000 T-cell genomes. The method was immunoSEQ multiplex PCR; TCRdb's version includes in-frame clones alone and lacks a portion of them. The table includes 25,000 to 35,000 clones, approximately 97% detected once. To note about this clone: The antigen is unknown.

This TCR derives from a man between 25 and 39 years old with HIV. The material was unsorted PBMCs, obtained 6.9 years after starting antiretroviral therapy.

The CDR3: CASEYNFAYEQYF. CDR3 nucleotide sequence: TGTGCCAGCGAATATAACTTTGCCTACGAGCAGTACTTC. This chain uses TRBV2 with TRBJ2-7, with D unresolved. Germline CDR1 reads SNHLY; CDR2 reads FYNNEI. This CDR3 is 13 amino acids long. The V and J ends lost 8 bases and 2 bases respectively, with 13 bases between them.